The 32 T cell receptor beta chains reported below all come from one sample, sequenced in a study of T cell changes during pregnancy in multiple sclerosis. Method: immunoSEQ multiplex PCR; TCRdb's copy keeps in-frame clones and lacks some. Of 25,000 to 30,000 clones in the sample, approximately 91% are singletons; the top ten hold approximately 6.6%. The specimen was CD8+ T cells from peripheral blood mononuclear cells, collected after pregnancy. Receptors originate from a female donor with multiple sclerosis, enrolled in a pregnancy study.

V gene TRBV29-1 combines with J gene TRBJ2-7; 10 bases are a match to TRBD2. The germline CDR1 and CDR2 sequences are SQVTM and ANQGSEA. The J segment lost 0 bases and the V segment lost 4 bases, leaving 6 bases of the junction unmatched. This CDR3 is 15 amino acids long. CDR3 loop: CSVVLAGPYSYEQYF. The CDR3 DNA reads TGCAGCGTTGTACTAGCGGGACCTTACTCCTACGAGCAGTACTTC.

V is TRBV7-9 and J is TRBJ2-3, with a possible D match to TRBD2 (6 bases). Trimming removed 5 bases at V and 4 bases at J, with 13 bases between. Germline assignment: CDR1 SEHNR and CDR2 FQNEAQ (reference sequence). There are 14 residues in the CDR3. Here the CDR3 reads CASSPWGVPDTQYF. The DNA of the CDR3 is TGTGCCAGCAGCCCATGGGGGGTCCCAGATACGCAGTATTTT.

The chain combines TRBV11-2 with TRBJ2-7, with 9 bases aligning to TRBD1. Germline trimming cut 4 bases from V and 3 bases from J; bases unmatched to any gene: 13. Germline CDR1 is SGHAT and CDR2 is FQNNGV. This CDR3 is built from 17 residues. CDR3 protein: CASSSLGQGSFYYEQYF. As DNA, the CDR3 is TGTGCCAGCAGCTCCCTAGGACAGGGGAGTTTCTACTACGAGCAGTACTTC.

This clone has only one observation. The genes are TRBV14 and TRBJ1-2; no clear D gene. The CDR3 spans 13 residues. The ends were cut back, 5 bases at V and 8 bases at J, with 15 bases in the middle. In germline, CDR1 is SGHDN, CDR2 FVKESK. The DNA of the CDR3 is TGTGCCAGCAGCTTTGTGGAGAACTGGGGCTACACCTTC. Translating it yields CASSFVENWGYTF.

The rearrangement uses TRBV13 and TRBJ2-1; 8 bases match TRBD1. V lost 1 base, J lost 4 bases, and 3 bases stayed unmatched. The CDR3 is 15 amino acids. CDR1 and CDR2 (germline): PRHDT, FYEKMQ (reference sequence). This CDR3 reads CASSLEGQGYNEQFF. As DNA, the CDR3 is TGTGCCAGCAGCTTAGAAGGACAGGGATACAATGAGCAGTTCTTC.

The rearrangement joins TRBV5-6 to TRBJ2-7, with TRBD2 as a possible D gene (6 bases). Germline V gene sequence: CDR1 SGHDT, CDR2 YYEEEE. V lost 3 bases to trimming and J lost 5 bases, with 27 bases between them. This CDR3 contains 18 residues. The CDR3 here is CASSSLGKGTSSTHEQYF. The CDR3 DNA reads TGTGCCAGCAGCTCGCTTGGTAAAGGGACTTCCTCGACCCACGAGCAGTACTTC.

The rearrangement uses TRBV2 and TRBJ2-7, with TRBD2 matching 9 bases. The CDR3 spans 18 residues. Germline-derived CDR1 and CDR2 are SNHLY and FYNNEI. J gave up 2 bases and V 7 bases, and 18 bases lay outside the gene matches. CDR3 bases: TGTGCCAGCACAGGGGCGGCGGGAGGGCGAGGAATTGCCTACGAGCAGTACTTC. This encodes CASTGAAGGRGIAYEQYF.

This chain uses TRBV19 with TRBJ2-3; the match to TRBD2 covers 7 bases. This CDR3 has 13 amino acids. Germline trimming cut 4 bases from V and 6 bases from J; bases unmatched to any gene: 4. From germline, CDR1 is LNHDA and CDR2 SQIVND (reference sequence). In nucleotides, the CDR3 is TGTGCCAGTAGTAAAGCGGGAACGGATACGCAGTATTTT. This gives the protein CASSKAGTDTQYF. Variable domain in full (rest from reference TRBV19 and TRBJ2-3): DGGITQSPKYLFRKEGQNVTLSCEQNLNHDAMYWYRQDPGQGLRLIYYSQIVNDFQKGDIAEGYSVSREKKESFPLTVTSAQKNPTAFYLCASSKAGTDTQYFGPGTRLTVL.

The genes are TRBV6-1 and TRBJ2-3, with 9 bases fitting TRBD2. The CDR3 extends over 16 amino acids. After removal of 1 base from V and 0 bases from J, the junction contained 2 bases not matched to a gene. Germline V gene sequence: CDR1 MNHNS, CDR2 SASEGT. CDR3: CASSEGSGGSTDTQYF. The CDR3 region has the DNA TGTGCCAGCAGTGAAGGGAGCGGGGGGAGCACAGATACGCAGTATTTT.

The chain has TRBV28 and TRBJ2-2; 8 nucleotides agree with TRBD1. The CDR3 is 17 amino acids. Unmatched junction bases numbered 12, after V lost 4 bases and J lost 5 bases. The germline CDR1 and CDR2 sequences are MDHEN and SYDVKM. The CDR3 DNA is TGTGCCAGCAGTTCTCATTTGACAGGGGTAATGACCGGGGAGCTGTTTTTT. Translated, it gives CASSSHLTGVMTGELFF.

This chain links TRBV27 with TRBJ2-1; 7 bases map to TRBD2. J was trimmed by 5 bases and V by 4 bases; bases with no gene match: 5. This CDR3 region has 14 residues. The germline V gene has CDR1 MNHEY and CDR2 SMNVEV (reference sequence). For the CDR3, the DNA is TGTGCCAGCAGTTCCCGCGGGAGCCACAATGAGCAGTTCTTC. It codes for CASSSRGSHNEQFF.

V usage is TRBV30 and J usage is TRBJ2-5; 8 positions match TRBD2. CDR1 and CDR2 (germline): GTSNPN, SVGIG (reference sequence). The CDR3 length is 15 residues. V shed 0 bases and J 5 bases; nucleotides not matched to a gene: 8. The CDR3 nucleotides read TGTGCCTGGAGTGTCCCCGGGGGGGGTGAGGAGACCCAGTACTTC. It is translated as CAWSVPGGGEETQYF.

Written as DNA, the CDR3 is TGCGCCAGCAGCCCCGGACAGGGGAGTAACGAGCAGTACTTC. Encoded protein: CASSPGQGSNEQYF. The genes are TRBV4-1 and TRBJ2-7; TRBD1 aligns across 9 bases. CDR1 is MGHRA and CDR2 is YSYEKL in the germline V gene. Germline trimming cut 4 bases from V and 5 bases from J; bases unmatched to any gene: 6. The CDR3 covers 14 residues.

The V gene is TRBV2, the J gene TRBJ2-1, with 12 bases aligning to TRBD2. Germline V CDR1 and CDR2: SNHLY, FYNNEI. This CDR3 comprises 20 residues. The J segment lost 4 bases and the V segment lost 1 base, leaving 14 bases of the junction unmatched. CDR3 residues: CASSEVLGASGRAGYNEQFF. In nucleotides, the CDR3 is TGTGCCAGCAGTGAAGTCTTGGGGGCTAGCGGGAGGGCGGGTTACAATGAGCAGTTCTTC. The variable domain in full, with the rest retrieved from reference TRBV2 and TRBJ2-1, is EPEVTQTPSHQVTQMGQEVILRCVPISNHLYFYWYRQILGQKVEFLVSFYNNEISEKSEIFDDQFSVERPDGSNFTLKIRSTKLEDSAMYFCASSEVLGASGRAGYNEQFFGPGTRLTVL.

V and J are TRBV6-1 and TRBJ2-5; 7 bases match TRBD1. This CDR3 contains 12 residues. The junction had 6 bases not matched to a gene; V was cut back by 7 bases and J by 7 bases. Per germline, CDR1 MNHNS and CDR2 SASEGT. The CDR3 region is CASNGQAGTQYF. The CDR3 nucleotides read TGTGCCAGCAACGGACAGGCGGGGACCCAGTACTTC.

In its sample, this clone was seen once. The gene calls are TRBV4-1 and TRBJ2-7, with TRBD2 matching 7 bases. The J segment lost 3 bases and the V segment lost 3 bases, leaving 5 bases of the junction unmatched. The CDR3 has 14 residues. The germline CDR1 and CDR2 sequences are MGHRA and YSYEKL. CDR3 DNA sequence: TGCGCCAGCAGCCAGATAAGCGGGAACTACGAGCAGTACTTC. Its protein is CASSQISGNYEQYF.

The chain links TRBV6-5 to TRBJ1-1; possibly TRBD1 for D (6 bases). V was clipped by 4 bases and J by 1 base, with 7 bases between them. This CDR3 has 13 amino acids. Per the germline V gene, CDR1 is MNHEY and CDR2 is SVGAGI. This chain's CDR3 is CASSLQGNTEAFF. CDR3 nucleotide sequence: TGTGCCAGCAGTTTACAGGGGAACACTGAAGCTTTCTTT.

The V gene is TRBV7-2, the J gene TRBJ2-1; no clear D. There are 13 residues in the CDR3. V was trimmed by 8 bases and J by 9 bases, leaving 17 bases between them. In germline, CDR1 is SGHTA, CDR2 FQGNSA. The DNA of the CDR3 is TGTGCCAGCTCGACTCTTCTGGAAGGTGAGCAGTTCTTC. Translated: CASSTLLEGEQFF.

The rearrangement uses TRBV6-1 and TRBJ2-7; TRBD1 matches 8 bases. Germline-derived CDR1 and CDR2 are MNHNS and SASEGT. V gave up 2 bases and J gave up 7 bases; unmatched junction bases: 13. The CDR3 spans 16 residues. For the CDR3, the DNA is TGTGCCAGCAGTGAACATTTTGGGCAGGGGGCGGATGAGCAGTACTTC. Translating it yields CASSEHFGQGADEQYF.

The chain recombines TRBV28 with TRBJ2-1; 9 bases align to TRBD2. The junction had 5 bases not matched to a gene; V was cut back by 6 bases and J by 5 bases. Germline V gene data show CDR1 as MDHEN and CDR2 as SYDVKM. The CDR3 spans 14 residues. CDR3 in amino acids: CASRPAGGDNEQFF. The CDR3 DNA follows: TGTGCCAGCAGGCCCGCGGGAGGGGACAATGAGCAGTTCTTC.

The rearrangement links TRBV15 to TRBJ1-5; D is unresolved. CDR3 length: 14 residues. V was trimmed by 0 bases and J by 2 bases, leaving 5 bases between them. Germline CDR1 reads LNHNV; CDR2 reads YYDKDF (reference sequence). This CDR3 reads CATSRDRGNQPQHF. The CDR3 DNA is TGTGCCACCAGCAGAGATCGAGGCAATCAGCCCCAGCATTTT.

V and J are TRBV9 and TRBJ2-1, with TRBD2 identical over 16 bases. The junction had 10 bases not matched to a gene; V was cut back by 4 bases and J by 9 bases. This CDR3 is built from 17 residues. The germline gives CDR1 SGDLS, CDR2 YYNGEE. The CDR3 sequence: CASSQLGLAGGPSEQFF. The CDR3 nucleotides read TGTGCCAGCAGCCAGTTGGGACTAGCGGGAGGGCCCTCTGAGCAGTTCTTC.

This clone has just a few counts. The J gene is TRBJ1-1, the V gene TRBV5-4; 8 bases fit TRBD1. V lost 6 bases and J lost 2; bases outside the gene matches: 3. In germline, CDR1 is SGHNT, CDR2 YYREEE (reference sequence). The length of the CDR3 is 13 residues. The CDR3 reads CASTTGGNTEAFF. CDR3 nucleotides: TGTGCCAGCACCACAGGGGGAAACACTGAAGCTTTCTTT.

The chain has TRBV7-2 and TRBJ2-3, with 9 bases matching TRBD2. Germline V gene data show CDR1 as SGHTA and CDR2 as FQGNSA. The CDR3 is made up of 16 amino acids. V was clipped by 2 bases and J by 2 bases; unmatched bases: 5. Written as DNA, the CDR3 is TGTGCCAGCAGCTTATATCTAGCGGGGTTCACAGATACGCAGTATTTT. Amino acids: CASSLYLAGFTDTQYF.

The chain couples TRBV5-4 to TRBJ1-5; D perhaps matches TRBD1 (5 bases). CDR3 length equals 16 residues. Deletions cut 0 bases from V and 9 bases from J, with 19 bases between. Germline V gene data show CDR1 as SGHNT and CDR2 as YYREEE (reference sequence). CDR3 region: CASSLGTGELLTPQHF. CDR3 coding DNA: TGTGCCAGCAGCTTGGGTACGGGGGAACTTTTAACGCCCCAGCATTTT.

This chain connects TRBV6-4 to TRBJ2-3; 7 bases map to TRBD2. V lost 6 bases to trimming and J lost 5 bases; unmatched junction nucleotides: 5. Per germline, CDR1 MRHNA and CDR2 SNTAGT. The CDR3 is 13 residues long. For the CDR3, the DNA is TGTGCCAGCAGGGCGGGAGCCGAAGATACGCAGTATTTT. Protein product: CASRAGAEDTQYF.

The chain has TRBV27 and TRBJ1-5; tentative D call: TRBD1 (5 bases). The germline CDR1 and CDR2 sequences are MNHEY and SMNVEV (reference sequence). Trimming stripped 8 bases from V and 0 bases from J, with 11 bases between. This CDR3 spans 14 amino acids. The chain's CDR3 is CASAGQYSNQPQHF. The CDR3 DNA reads as TGTGCCAGCGCCGGACAATATAGCAATCAGCCCCAGCATTTT.

This chain joins TRBV10-1 and TRBJ2-1; 9 bases line up with TRBD1. Looked up from germline, CDR1 is WNHNN and CDR2 is SYGVQD (reference sequence). V trimming: 4 bases; J trimming: 4 bases; junction bases outside the gene matches: 14. The CDR3 loop spans 18 amino acids. The chain's CDR3 is CASSGRDRARSSYNEQFF. CDR3 sequence (DNA): TGCGCCAGCAGTGGACGGGACAGGGCCCGCAGTAGTTACAATGAGCAGTTCTTC.

V gene TRBV19 combines with J gene TRBJ2-1, with 7 nucleotides matching TRBD1. The V gene end was trimmed by 5 bases and the J gene end by 1 base; junction bases not matched to a gene: 14. The CDR3 totals 18 residues. Germline CDR1 and CDR2: LNHDA and SQIVND (reference sequence). CDR3 amino acids: CASSQNPGTDYSYNEQFF. DNA of the CDR3: TGTGCCAGTAGTCAAAACCCCGGGACAGACTATTCCTACAATGAGCAGTTCTTC. The whole variable domain, remainder taken from reference TRBV19 and TRBJ2-1, is DGGITQSPKYLFRKEGQNVTLSCEQNLNHDAMYWYRQDPGQGLRLIYYSQIVNDFQKGDIAEGYSVSREKKESFPLTVTSAQKNPTAFYLCASSQNPGTDYSYNEQFFGPGTRLTVL.

This chain connects TRBV25-1 to TRBJ2-2; 8 nucleotides align to TRBD2. In germline, CDR1 is MGHDK, CDR2 SYGVNS. CDR3 length equals 15 residues. V lost 6 bases, J lost 1 base, and 4 bases stayed unmatched. The CDR3 is CASRSGSGNTGELFF. DNA for the CDR3: TGTGCCAGCAGAAGCGGGAGTGGGAACACCGGGGAGCTGTTTTTT.

This chain connects TRBV7-2 to TRBJ2-7, with TRBD1 as a possible D gene (5 bases). Germline V gives CDR1 SGHTA, CDR2 FQGNSA. Trimming pared 5 bases from V and 6 bases from J, leaving 17 bases between. The CDR3 contains 14 residues. The CDR3 loop is CASSRGGARGEQYF. The CDR3 DNA reads TGTGCCAGCAGCCGAGGTGGCGCAAGGGGCGAGCAGTACTTC.

CDR3 amino acids: CSVEDQYSLAGEETQYF. The CDR3 DNA reads TGCAGCGTTGAAGATCAGTACAGCCTAGCGGGAGAAGAGACCCAGTACTTC. The rearrangement links TRBV29-1 to TRBJ2-5, with 10 positions matching TRBD2. The germline gives CDR1 SQVTM, CDR2 ANQGSEA. The CDR3 is 17 amino acids. With 0 bases clipped from V and 3 bases from J, the junction kept 10 bases outside the gene matches.